The clone carrying this TCR beta chain has a handful of counts. The data belong to a study of blood T cell repertoires in COVID-19. Study in general: Acute-phase and convalescent COVID-19 samples originated in the United States, Italy and Spain. T cells, B-cell-depleted T cells, or PBMCs supplied cDNA or gDNA.

This CDR3 has 13 amino acids. Germline loops: CDR1 SQVTM, CDR2 ANQGSEA. The ends were cut back, 7 bases at V and 6 bases at J, with 18 bases in the middle. Profiling relied on immunoSEQ multiplex PCR, and the TCRdb table lists in-frame clones only, not all of them. In the table there are approximately 200,000 clones, around 89% of which are singletons. The sequence came from a woman aged 30 to 39 with acute or convalescent COVID-19. The sample taken for sequencing was peripheral blood. J is TRBJ1-2 and V is TRBV29-1; D perhaps matches TRBD1 (5 bases). CDR3 bases: TGCAGCGCCGGGGGGTCAGGTACGCATGGCTACACCTTC. This gives the protein CSAGGSGTHGYTF.